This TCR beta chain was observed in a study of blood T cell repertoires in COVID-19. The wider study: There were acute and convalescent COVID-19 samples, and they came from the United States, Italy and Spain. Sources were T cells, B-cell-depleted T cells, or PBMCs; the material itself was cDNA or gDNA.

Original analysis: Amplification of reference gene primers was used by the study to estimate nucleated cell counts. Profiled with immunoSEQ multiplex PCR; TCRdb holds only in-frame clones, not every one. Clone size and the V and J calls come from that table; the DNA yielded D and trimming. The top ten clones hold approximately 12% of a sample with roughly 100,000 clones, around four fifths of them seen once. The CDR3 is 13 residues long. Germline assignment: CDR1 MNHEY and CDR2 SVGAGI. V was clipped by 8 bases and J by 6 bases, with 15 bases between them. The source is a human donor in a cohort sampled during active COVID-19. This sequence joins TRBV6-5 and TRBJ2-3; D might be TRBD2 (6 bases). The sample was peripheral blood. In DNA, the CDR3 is TGTGCCAGCGGATCGGGGGTGTGGGATACGCAGTATTTT. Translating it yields CASGSGVWDTQYF.